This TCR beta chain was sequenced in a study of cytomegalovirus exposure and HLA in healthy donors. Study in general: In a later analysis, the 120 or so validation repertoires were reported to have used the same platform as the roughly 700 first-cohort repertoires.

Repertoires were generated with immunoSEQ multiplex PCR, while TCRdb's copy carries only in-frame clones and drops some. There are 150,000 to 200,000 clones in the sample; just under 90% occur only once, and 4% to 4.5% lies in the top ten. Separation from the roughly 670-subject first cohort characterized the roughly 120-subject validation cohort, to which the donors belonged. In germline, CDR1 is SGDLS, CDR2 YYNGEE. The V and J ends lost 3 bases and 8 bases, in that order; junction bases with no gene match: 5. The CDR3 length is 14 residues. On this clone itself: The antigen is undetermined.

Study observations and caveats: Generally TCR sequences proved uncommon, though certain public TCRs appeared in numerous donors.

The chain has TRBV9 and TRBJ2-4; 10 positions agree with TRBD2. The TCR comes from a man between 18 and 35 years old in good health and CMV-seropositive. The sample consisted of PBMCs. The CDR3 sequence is CASSETSGNDIQYF. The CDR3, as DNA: TGTGCCAGCAGCGAAACTAGCGGGAATGACATTCAGTACTTC.